The next 30 T cell receptor beta chains were all read from a single sample in a study of blood T cell repertoires in COVID-19. The protocol was immunoSEQ multiplex PCR, while the TCRdb copy is restricted to in-frame clones and leaves out a portion. The data hold almost 100,000 clones, with 86% observed a single time. The sample taken for sequencing was peripheral blood. The receptors were sampled from a man aged 45-60 years with acute or convalescent COVID-19.

The chain employs TRBV25-1 and TRBJ1-4; D not certain. This CDR3 region has 15 residues. Germline V gives CDR1 MGHDK, CDR2 SYGVNS. V shed 2 bases and J shed 3 bases, with 10 bases lying between them. The CDR3 sequence: CASSEVGVSNEKLFF. The CDR3 DNA is TGTGCCAGCAGTGAAGTGGGAGTCTCTAATGAAAAACTGTTTTTT.

The chain couples TRBV5-8 to TRBJ2-3; D is unresolved. Trimming took 4 bases from V and 0 from J, leaving 9 bases between them. The germline gives CDR1 SGHTS, CDR2 YDEGEE. This CDR3 is built from 14 residues. Written as DNA, the CDR3 is TGTGCCAGCAGCCGACTGGCTAGCACAGATACGCAGTATTTT. This sequence encodes CASSRLASTDTQYF.

This clone was seen more than once but under ten times. V usage is TRBV21-1 and J usage is TRBJ2-7; the tabulated D call, TRBD2, remains unverified against the DNA. TRBV21-1 corresponds to a pseudogene. The CDR3 covers 14 residues. Here the CDR3 reads CASSSTPRSYEQYF. CDR3 nucleotides: TGTGCCAGCAGCTCAACTCCGAGGTCCTACGAGCAGTACTTC.

The V call is TRBV5-4, the J call TRBJ2-1, with 7 bases matching TRBD1. This CDR3 has 14 amino acids. The junction had 7 bases not matched to a gene; V was cut back by 5 bases and J by 5 bases. CDR1 is SGHNT and CDR2 is YYREEE in the germline V gene (reference sequence). For the CDR3, the DNA is TGTGCCAGCAGGGCCGGGACAGAAAACAATGAGCAGTTCTTC. Translated: CASRAGTENNEQFF.

This sequence joins TRBV5-6 and TRBJ1-1; a weak D match, TRBD1 (6 bases). The germline V gene has CDR1 SGHDT and CDR2 YYEEEE. CDR3 size: 15 residues. Trimming stripped 4 bases from V and 1 base from J, with 14 bases between. The CDR3 nucleotides are TGTGCCAGCAGCCGCACCGGACAGCGGAACACTGAAGCTTTCTTT. Its translation is CASSRTGQRNTEAFF.

The chain uses TRBV5-1 and TRBJ2-2; D unclear. Germline V gene data show CDR1 as SGHRS and CDR2 as YFSETQ. Trimming removed 0 bases from V and 6 bases from J, with 3 bases in between. The CDR3 extends over 12 amino acids. The DNA for the CDR3 is TGCGCCAGCAGCTTGGACTCCGGGGAGCTGTTTTTT. Residues: CASSLDSGELFF.

J is TRBJ2-1 and V is TRBV5-1; no firm D call. The germline V gene has CDR1 SGHRS and CDR2 YFSETQ. The CDR3 is 15 amino acids. The germline V and J ends were trimmed by 2 bases and 4 bases, with 13 bases remaining between them. CDR3 sequence: CASSFGGEAYNEQFF. The CDR3 DNA follows: TGCGCCAGCAGCTTCGGCGGAGAGGCTTACAATGAGCAGTTCTTC.

This sequence joins TRBV7-3 and TRBJ1-6; no clear D gene. V gave up 4 bases and J gave up 5 bases, with 15 bases separating them. CDR3 length: 16 amino acids. Germline assignment: CDR1 SGHTA and CDR2 FQGTGA. The CDR3, as DNA: TGTGCCAGCAGCTCCGGACCGGGAACTCATAATTCACCCCTCCACTTT. This sequence encodes CASSSGPGTHNSPLHF.

This chain links TRBV6-2 or TRBV6-3 with TRBJ2-5; TRBD2 aligns across 10 bases. With 4 bases clipped from V and 2 bases from J, the junction kept 4 bases outside the gene matches. Germline values: CDR1 MNHEY, CDR2 SVGEGT. This CDR3 contains 15 residues. The DNA of the CDR3 is TGTGCCAGCAGTTCCGTGGGACTAGCGCAAGAGACCCAGTACTTC. Its translation is CASSSVGLAQETQYF.

The chain uses TRBV9 and TRBJ2-3, with 9 nucleotides matching TRBD2. The CDR3 contains 15 residues. Germline values: CDR1 SGDLS, CDR2 YYNGEE. With 4 bases clipped from V and 7 bases from J, the junction kept 10 bases outside the gene matches. In nucleotides, the CDR3 is TGTGCCAGCAGCCCCCGGCGGGAGGGCGGGAATACGCAGTATTTT. Amino acid sequence: CASSPRREGGNTQYF.

This sequence joins TRBV3-1 (or the pseudogene TRBV3-2) and TRBJ1-2; TRBD1 might be the D (6 bases). CDR3 size: 14 residues. Germline V gene data show CDR1 as LGHDT and CDR2 as YNNKEL (reference sequence). Trimming pared 0 bases from V and 6 bases from J, leaving 11 bases between. CDR3 sequence (DNA): TGTGCCAGCAGCCAAGAGGGCAGGGGCCATGGCTACACCTTC. Translation: CASSQEGRGHGYTF.

This chain links TRBV5-8 with TRBJ1-5, with D unresolved. The V gene's germline CDR1 is SGHTS and CDR2 YDEGEE. The CDR3 is 16 amino acids. V was pared by 3 bases and J by 2 bases, with 15 bases between. CDR3 loop: CASSSSLILGNQPQHF. The CDR3 DNA sequence: TGTGCCAGCAGCTCCTCCCTTATACTCGGCAATCAGCCCCAGCATTTT.

The rearrangement links TRBV25-1 to TRBJ1-2, with a possible D match to TRBD1 (5 bases). The CDR3 sequence is 12 residues long. With 3 bases removed from V and 5 bases from J, the gap between germline ends came to 7 bases. Per germline, CDR1 MGHDK and CDR2 SYGVNS. As DNA, the CDR3 is TGTGCCAGCAGTGAGGGGGGGTATGGCTACACCTTC. Its translation is CASSEGGYGYTF.

The chain employs TRBV5-6 and TRBJ1-2; no definite D call. In germline, CDR1 is SGHDT, CDR2 YYEEEE. V was pared by 1 base and J by 0 bases, with 13 bases between. The CDR3 is made up of 16 amino acids. The CDR3 DNA reads TGTGCCAGCAGCTTGCTGCGGGTCGGAGCTAACTATGGCTACACCTTC. Its protein product is CASSLLRVGANYGYTF.

This clone appeared a single time. This chain links TRBV29-1 with TRBJ1-4; D unresolved. The germline V and J ends were trimmed by 7 bases and 7 bases, with 16 bases remaining between them. Per the germline V gene, CDR1 is SQVTM and CDR2 is ANQGSEA. The CDR3 length is 13 residues. CDR3 region: CSALAGWGEKLFF. The DNA for the CDR3 is TGCAGCGCCCTGGCGGGTTGGGGTGAAAAACTGTTTTTT.

V and J are TRBV5-4 and TRBJ2-1; 7 positions match TRBD2. V trimming: 4 bases; J trimming: 0 bases; junction bases outside the gene matches: 7. The germline V gene has CDR1 SGHNT and CDR2 YYREEE (reference sequence). This CDR3 has 16 residues. CDR3 loop: CASSGAGQSSYNEQFF. Here the CDR3 DNA reads TGTGCCAGCAGCGGAGCGGGGCAGAGCTCCTACAATGAGCAGTTCTTC. Using reference TRBV5-4 and TRBJ2-1 for the parts outside the CDR3, the full variable domain is ETGVTQSPTHLIKTRGQQVTLRCSSQSGHNTVSWYQQALGQGPQFIFQYYREEENGRGNFPPRFSGLQFPNYSSELNVNALELDDSALYLCASSGAGQSSYNEQFFGPGTRLTVL.

The chain combines TRBV13 with TRBJ2-5, with a tentative D call TRBD2 (5 bases). V was pared by 3 bases and J by 4 bases, with 18 bases between. The CDR3 runs to 16 residues. Germline-derived CDR1 and CDR2 are PRHDT and FYEKMQ (reference sequence). The DNA for the CDR3 is TGTGCCAGCAGCTTGGGAGTAGGGTATGGGATAGAGACCCAGTACTTC. Translating it yields CASSLGVGYGIETQYF.

The chain carries TRBV5-4 and TRBJ2-3; the match to TRBD2 covers 7 bases. Per the germline V gene, CDR1 is SGHNT and CDR2 is YYREEE (reference sequence). This CDR3 is 15 amino acids long. V trimming: 9 bases; J trimming: 2 bases; junction bases outside the gene matches: 12. The CDR3 sequence is CATHPGGRNTDTQYF. The CDR3 nucleotides are TGTGCCACCCACCCCGGGGGGAGGAACACAGATACGCAGTATTTT. Complete variable domain (other parts from reference TRBV5-4 and TRBJ2-3): ETGVTQSPTHLIKTRGQQVTLRCSSQSGHNTVSWYQQALGQGPQFIFQYYREEENGRGNFPPRFSGLQFPNYSSELNVNALELDDSALYLCATHPGGRNTDTQYFGPGTRLTVL.

With respect to this clone: Here the CDR3 omits its conserved ending phenylalanine or tryptophan, so a read error is the likely source. The DNA is left out, because the CDR3 cannot be placed on it with certainty; the CDR3 is given as TCRdb lists it. This chain uses TRBV3-1 (or the pseudogene TRBV3-2) with TRBJ2-7; the table assigns TRBD1, which was not confirmed against the DNA. Both ends counted, the CDR3 spans 14 residues. Germline CDR1 LGHDT, CDR2 YNNKEL (reference sequence). The CDR3 spells CASSPSSPGQGILY.

The chain employs TRBV4-1 and TRBJ2-5; D possibly corresponds to TRBD1 (6 bases). The CDR3 has 14 residues. V lost 3 bases, J lost 3 bases, and 11 bases lay in between. Germline V gives CDR1 MGHRA, CDR2 YSYEKL. CDR3 bases: TGCGCCAGCAGCCAGATGGACAGCGAAGAGACCCAGTACTTC. Translation gives CASSQMDSEETQYF.

V is TRBV19 and J is TRBJ2-7, with 8 bases that match TRBD2. This CDR3 contains 15 residues. Germline V CDR1 and CDR2: LNHDA, SQIVND (reference sequence). V gave up 6 bases and J gave up 3 bases; unmatched junction bases: 10. The CDR3 DNA is TGTGCCAGTAGGACGAGCGGGAGAGGACACTACGAGCAGTACTTC. Encoded protein: CASRTSGRGHYEQYF.

The chain employs TRBV12-5 and TRBJ2-5; 9 bases map to TRBD1. Per germline, CDR1 LGHNT and CDR2 FRNRAP. The CDR3 runs to 18 residues. V lost 1 base and J lost 3; bases outside the gene matches: 12. The CDR3 nucleotides are TGTGCTAGTGGTTTGGCCCTTCCCGGGACAGGGACCAAAGAGACCCAGTACTTC. This encodes CASGLALPGTGTKETQYF.

The CDR3 DNA follows: TGTGCCAGCAGCCGTAGACTGGGTAGCACAGATACGCAGTATTTT. Translated: CASSRRLGSTDTQYF. The chain carries TRBV7-9 and TRBJ2-3; D gene ambiguous. Looked up from germline, CDR1 is SEHNR and CDR2 is FQNEAQ (reference sequence). The CDR3 length is 15 residues. V lost 5 bases and J 0 bases, leaving 12 bases between the germline ends.

The gene calls are TRBV9 and TRBJ2-2; D call uncertain. Trimming shortened V by 3 bases and J by 5 bases, and 11 bases separated the two germline ends. Germline V gene data show CDR1 as SGDLS and CDR2 as YYNGEE. There are 14 residues in the CDR3. Here the CDR3 DNA reads TGTGCCAGCAGCGGGCCGTCGGGTACCGGGGAGCTGTTTTTT. As protein: CASSGPSGTGELFF.

The gene calls are TRBV5-6 and TRBJ1-6; tentatively, D is TRBD1 (5 bases). The length of the CDR3 is 15 residues. V dropped 4 bases and J dropped 0 bases, with 8 bases sitting between them. CDR1 is SGHDT and CDR2 is YYEEEE in the germline V gene. The CDR3 region is CASSGRGSYNSPLHF. DNA of the CDR3: TGTGCCAGCAGCGGGAGGGGCTCCTATAATTCACCCCTCCACTTT.

The gene calls are TRBV18 and TRBJ2-1; 8 bases are a match to TRBD1. The junction had 8 bases not matched to a gene; V was cut back by 4 bases and J by 0 bases. This CDR3 has 17 amino acids. From germline, CDR1 is KGHSH and CDR2 LQKENI. CDR3 nucleotides: TGTGCCAGCTCACTAATACGACAGGGGAGCTCCTACAATGAGCAGTTCTTC. This sequence encodes CASSLIRQGSSYNEQFF.

The chain has TRBV19 and TRBJ2-5; tentative D call: TRBD2 (6 bases). Trimming removed 4 bases at V and 2 bases at J, with 8 bases between. CDR3 length equals 13 residues. The germline CDR1 and CDR2 sequences are LNHDA and SQIVND (reference sequence). The CDR3 reads CASSRDLQETQYF. For the CDR3, the DNA is TGTGCCAGTAGTAGGGACTTACAAGAGACCCAGTACTTC.

This clone was seen once. The rearrangement uses TRBV23-1 and TRBJ2-7; D perhaps matches TRBD1 (5 bases). TRBV23-1 is given ORF status, its function remaining uncertain. The CDR3 is 16 amino acids. The germline V and J ends were trimmed by 0 bases and 1 base, with 13 bases remaining between them. CDR3 nucleotides: TGCGCCAGCAGTCAATCGAGCCGGGCAGGGTCCTACGAGCAGTACTTC. Encoded protein: CASSQSSRAGSYEQYF.

This sequence joins TRBV14 and TRBJ2-5; 8 bases are a match to TRBD2. Losses at the gene ends were 0 bases for V and 4 bases for J; bases not matched to a gene: 4. CDR1 is SGHDN, CDR2 FVKESK, per germline. The CDR3 runs to 15 residues. The CDR3 DNA reads as TGTGCCAGCAGCCAAGATAGGCTAGCGGGAGAGACCCAGTACTTC. The encoded protein is CASSQDRLAGETQYF. Supplemented by reference TRBV14 and TRBJ2-5, the full variable domain reads EAGVTQFPSHSVIEKGQTVTLRCDPISGHDNLYWYRRVMGKEIKFLLHFVKESKQDESGMPNNRFLAERTGGTYSTLKVQPAELEDSGVYFCASSQDRLAGETQYFGPGTRLLVL.

The count of this clone is one. This chain connects TRBV19 to TRBJ1-2; unclear D gene. Germline loops: CDR1 LNHDA, CDR2 SQIVND (reference sequence). The V end was cut by 1 base, the J end by 4 bases, with 10 bases between. The CDR3 contains 14 residues. The CDR3 loop is CASSIVARSYGYTF. CDR3 coding DNA: TGTGCCAGTAGTATAGTGGCCAGATCCTATGGCTACACCTTC.